This TCR beta chain was identified during a study of OX40 agonist ivuxolimab in advanced cancers. Study in general: Patients with hepatocellular carcinoma, melanoma, renal cell or head and neck cancer made up the dose-escalation patients.

Study conclusions and caveats: Part of the nonresponder group also had normalized T-cell clonal expansion that was low. Expansion of clones was among the lowest in partial responders at 0.1-3.0 mg/kg.

Repertoires were generated with immunoSEQ multiplex PCR, while TCRdb's copy carries only in-frame clones and drops some. The table has more than 35,000 clones, 85% to 90% seen once. CDR1 and CDR2 (germline): SGHRS, YFSETQ. This CDR3 is built from 14 residues. Trimming removed 0 bases at V and 2 bases at J, with 8 bases between. Autoimmune disease history or systemic immunosuppression led to patients being barred. A remark on this clone: Its antigen is as yet unknown.

The sequences come from CD4+ or CD8+ T cells sorted from blood, collected in a trial of the OX40 agonist ivuxolimab. This receptor was identified in an adult with an advanced solid tumor such as melanoma, head and neck, liver or kidney cancer. The rearrangement links TRBV5-1 to TRBJ2-5; D is uncertain. The DNA of the CDR3 is TGCGCCAGCAGCTTGGCCACAGCACAAGAGACCCAGTACTTC. It specifies CASSLATAQETQYF.